This T cell receptor beta chain stems from a study of blood T cells in healthy people across ages. Study details: About one barcoded TCR beta cDNA was captured per two T cells.

The germline V gene has CDR1 DFQATT and CDR2 SNEGSKA (reference sequence). The CDR3 totals 22 residues. Trimming took 0 bases from V and 0 from J; bases not matched to a gene: 15. A second about 7 to 12 cycle PCR used barcoded and J-beta primers. A single record per CDR3 protein comes from TCRdb applying MiXCR to the 5' RACE reads. The top ten hold under 60% of the sample, which has hundreds of thousands of distinct CDR3 sequences, over 45% seen once. Total RNA extracted from each sample amounted to at least 6 micrograms. The sample consisted of blood. This clonotype originated in a man aged 60-69 years in good health. The V gene is TRBV20-1, the J gene TRBJ2-6; 12 bases agree with TRBD2. The CDR3 sequence: CSAREPLSSGRAPSSGANVLTF. The CDR3 nucleotides are TGCAGTGCTAGAGAGCCTTTGTCTAGCGGGAGGGCCCCGAGCTCTGGGGCCAACGTCCTGACTTTC.